The rows below give T cell receptor beta chains drawn from one sample of a study of PD-1 and CTLA-4 blockade in melanoma. Data came from immunoSEQ multiplex PCR; TCRdb stores just in-frame clones and leaves some out. Of more than 25,000 clones in the sample, roughly 89% were seen once. The specimen was CD8+ T cells from peripheral blood, collected before anti-PD-1 treatment. The source of these receptors is a human donor with melanoma. Both conserved end residues are part of each CDR3. A D gene is named only where the DNA matches it firmly. The size of a clone is reported for some rows only, either as once, few or many, or as a class for expanded clones.

>TRBJ2-7|TRBV10-2|.|.
CASSVGRVTYEQYF
TGCGCCAGCAGTGTGGGCAGGGTCACCTACGAGCAGTACTTC
>TRBJ2-5|TRBV25-1|TRBD2|.
CASSEGLAGGLETQYF
TGTGCCAGCAGTGAAGGGCTAGCGGGAGGGTTGGAGACCCAGTACTTC
>TRBJ2-7|TRBV7-9|.|.
CASSLGADHSYEQYF
TGTGCCAGCAGCTTAGGGGCAGACCATTCCTACGAGCAGTACTTC
>TRBJ2-3|TRBV3-1/TRBV3-2|TRBD2|.
CASSLGAGEATDTQYF
TGTGCCAGCAGCCTAGGCGCGGGGGAGGCCACAGATACGCAGTATTTT
>TRBJ2-1|TRBV28|TRBD1|.
CASTGTGGGEQFF
TGTGCCAGCACCGGGACAGGGGGCGGTGAGCAGTTCTTC
>TRBJ1-4|TRBV28|.|.
CASSLGARGEKLFF
TGTGCCAGCAGTTTAGGGGCCAGAGGGGAAAAACTGTTTTTT
>TRBJ1-1|TRBV13|.|.
CASSLEGMEKVYTEAFF
TGTGCCAGCAGCTTAGAGGGGATGGAGAAAGTATACACTGAAGCTTTCTTT
>TRBJ1-3|TRBV4-1|TRBD1|few
CASSPGPDRVDGNTIYF
TGCGCCAGCAGCCCCGGCCCCGACAGGGTAGATGGAAACACCATATATTTT
>TRBJ1-1|TRBV19|.|once
CASSPPGTEAFF
TGTGCCAGTAGTCCCCCCGGCACTGAAGCTTTCTTT
>TRBJ1-2|TRBV5-1|TRBD1|.
CASSLVQGAGGYTF
TGCGCCAGCAGCTTGGTCCAGGGGGCGGGCGGCTACACCTTC
>TRBJ1-1|TRBV20-1|.|.
CSATRREAFF
TGCAGTGCTACTAGGCGTGAAGCTTTCTTT
>TRBJ1-5|TRBV28|.|.
CAGTRAGSQPQHF
TGTGCCGGCACGAGGGCAGGGAGTCAGCCCCAGCATTTT
>TRBJ2-7|TRBV4-1|.|.
CASSQDVFRGSRDEQYF
TGCGCCAGCAGCCAAGATGTTTTCAGGGGCAGCAGGGACGAGCAGTACTTC
>TRBJ2-2|TRBV30|.|.
CACLRENTGELFF
TGTGCCTGCCTCAGAGAGAACACCGGGGAGCTGTTTTTT